This TCR beta chain was profiled in a study of Ad26.COV2.S vaccination and SARS-CoV-2 variants. Across the whole study: Of the COV1001 trial arms, the Ad26.COV2.S arm included the donor. Study-wide findings and caveats: The TCR-based breadth and depth measures might underestimate overall T cell responses.

Germline-derived CDR1 and CDR2 are KGHDR and SFDVKD. Trimming pared 3 bases from V and 3 bases from J, leaving 10 bases between. The CDR3 consists of 15 residues. Treatment noted: roughly 19 received Ad26.COV2.S at low or high dose, single or two shots; several received placebo; per-sample allocation not given. The samples date from day 63 after the first vaccine or placebo injection. A word on this clone: Its antigen is not known.

The data were produced by immunoSEQ multiplex PCR, yet TCRdb's version contains in-frame clones alone and is incomplete. The sample carries approximately 400,000 clones, around 82% recorded once. This chain connects TRBV24-1 to TRBJ1-4; D is perhaps TRBD1 (5 bases). The sample in question was peripheral blood, obtained in a trial of Ad26.COV2.S vaccine versus placebo. This receptor was taken from a person aged 18 to 65 who received the Ad26.COV2.S COVID-19 vaccine or a placebo. CDR3 residues: CATSDVGGSNEKLFF. CDR3 nucleotide sequence: TGTGCCACCAGTGATGTGGGGGGATCTAATGAAAAACTGTTTTTT.